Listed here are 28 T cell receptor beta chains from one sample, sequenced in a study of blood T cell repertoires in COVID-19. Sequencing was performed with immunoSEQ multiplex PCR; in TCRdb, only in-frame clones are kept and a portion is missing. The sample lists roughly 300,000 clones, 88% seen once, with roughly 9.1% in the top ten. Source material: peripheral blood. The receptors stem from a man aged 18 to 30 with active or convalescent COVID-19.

DNA for the CDR3: TGTGCCAGCAGCGTAGACAGGGGGCAGTGGGCTTTCTTT. This codes for CASSVDRGQWAFF. The chain has TRBV7-3 and TRBJ1-1; 10 bases map to TRBD1. There are 13 residues in the CDR3. Germline values: CDR1 SGHTA, CDR2 FQGTGA. Germline trimming cut 5 bases from V and 11 bases from J; bases unmatched to any gene: 8.

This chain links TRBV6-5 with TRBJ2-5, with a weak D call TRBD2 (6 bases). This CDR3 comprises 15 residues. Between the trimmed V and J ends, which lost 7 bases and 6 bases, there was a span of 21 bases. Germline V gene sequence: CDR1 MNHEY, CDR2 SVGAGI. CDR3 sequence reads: CASIEGRRDRKTQYF. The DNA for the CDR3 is TGTGCCAGCATCGAAGGACGGAGGGATCGAAAGACCCAGTACTTC.

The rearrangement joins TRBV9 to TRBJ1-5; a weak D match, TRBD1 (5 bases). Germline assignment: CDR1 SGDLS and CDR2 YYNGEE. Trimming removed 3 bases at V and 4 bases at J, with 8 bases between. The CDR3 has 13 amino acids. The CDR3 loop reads CASSGGLNQPQHF. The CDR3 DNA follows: TGTGCCAGCAGCGGGGGACTAAATCAGCCCCAGCATTTT.

As DNA, the CDR3 is TGTGCCAGCAGTTTAACCCGACTAGCGGGGGGCCCCTTGGAGCAGTTCTTC. It specifies CASSLTRLAGGPLEQFF. The chain is built from TRBV27 and TRBJ2-1; TRBD2 matches at 13 bases. With V trimmed by 2 bases and J by 10 bases, 11 bases remained unmatched. The CDR3 is made up of 17 amino acids. Germline CDR1 MNHEY, CDR2 SMNVEV (reference sequence).

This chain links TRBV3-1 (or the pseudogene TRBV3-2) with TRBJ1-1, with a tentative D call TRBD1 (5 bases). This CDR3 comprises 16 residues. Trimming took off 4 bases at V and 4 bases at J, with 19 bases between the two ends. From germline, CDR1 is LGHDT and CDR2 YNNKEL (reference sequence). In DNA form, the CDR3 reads TGTGCCAGCAGCCTAAGTCCCAGGGCGACTGGCACTGAAGCTTTCTTT. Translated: CASSLSPRATGTEAFF.

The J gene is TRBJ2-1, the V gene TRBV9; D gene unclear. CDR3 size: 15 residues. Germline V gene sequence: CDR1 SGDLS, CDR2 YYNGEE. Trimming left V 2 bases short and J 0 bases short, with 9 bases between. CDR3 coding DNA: TGTGCCAGCAGCGTTACGAGCAACTCCTACAATGAGCAGTTCTTC. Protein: CASSVTSNSYNEQFF. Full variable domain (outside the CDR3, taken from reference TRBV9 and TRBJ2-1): DSGVTQTPKHLITATGQRVTLRCSPRSGDLSVYWYQQSLDQGLQFLIQYYNGEERAKGNILERFSAQQFPDLHSELNLSSLELGDSALYFCASSVTSNSYNEQFFGPGTRLTVL.

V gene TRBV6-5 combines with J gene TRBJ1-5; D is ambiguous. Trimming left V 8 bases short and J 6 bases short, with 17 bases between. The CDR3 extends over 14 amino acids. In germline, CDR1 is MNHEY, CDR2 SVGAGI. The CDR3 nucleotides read TGTGCCAGCCAAGACGGGAATCCCGGTCAGCCCCAGCATTTT. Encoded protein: CASQDGNPGQPQHF.

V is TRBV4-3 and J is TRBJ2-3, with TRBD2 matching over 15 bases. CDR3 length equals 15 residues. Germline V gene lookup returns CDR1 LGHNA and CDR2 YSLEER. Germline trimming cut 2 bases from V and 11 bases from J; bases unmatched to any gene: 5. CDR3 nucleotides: TGCGCCAGCAGCCAAACGGGACTAGCGGGGGGCCGGCAGTATTTT. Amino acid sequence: CASSQTGLAGGRQYF.

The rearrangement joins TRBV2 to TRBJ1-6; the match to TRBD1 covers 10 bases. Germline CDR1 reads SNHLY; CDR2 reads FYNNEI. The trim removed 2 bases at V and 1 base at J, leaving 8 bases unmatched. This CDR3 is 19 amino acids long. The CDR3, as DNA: TGTGCCAGCAGTGAATCTGGACAGGGGGTAATGTCCTATAATTCACCCCTCCACTTT. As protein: CASSESGQGVMSYNSPLHF.

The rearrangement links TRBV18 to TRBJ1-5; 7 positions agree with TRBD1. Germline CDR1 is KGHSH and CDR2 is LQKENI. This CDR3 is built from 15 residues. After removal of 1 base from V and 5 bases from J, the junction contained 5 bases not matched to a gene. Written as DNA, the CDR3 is TGTGCCAGCTCACCACAGGGGGCAGGGGATCAGCCCCAGCATTTT. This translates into CASSPQGAGDQPQHF.

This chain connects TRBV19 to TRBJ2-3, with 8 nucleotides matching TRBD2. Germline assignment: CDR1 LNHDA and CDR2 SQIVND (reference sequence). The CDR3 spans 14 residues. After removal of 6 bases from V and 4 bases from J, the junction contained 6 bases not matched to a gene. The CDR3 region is CASSYGGVADTQYF. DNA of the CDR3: TGTGCCAGTAGCTACGGGGGGGTAGCAGATACGCAGTATTTT. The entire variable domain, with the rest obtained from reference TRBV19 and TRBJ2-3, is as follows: DGGITQSPKYLFRKEGQNVTLSCEQNLNHDAMYWYRQDPGQGLRLIYYSQIVNDFQKGDIAEGYSVSREKKESFPLTVTSAQKNPTAFYLCASSYGGVADTQYFGPGTRLTVL.

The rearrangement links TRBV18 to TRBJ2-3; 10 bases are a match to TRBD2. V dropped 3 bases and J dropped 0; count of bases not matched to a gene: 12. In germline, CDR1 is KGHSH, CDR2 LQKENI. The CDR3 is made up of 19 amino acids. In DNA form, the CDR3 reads TGTGCCAGCTCACCTCAAAGCGGGGGGGCCGACCATAGCACAGATACGCAGTATTTT. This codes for CASSPQSGGADHSTDTQYF. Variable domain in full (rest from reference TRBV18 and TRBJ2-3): NAGVMQNPRHLVRRRGQEARLRCSPMKGHSHVYWYRQLPEEGLKFMVYLQKENIIDESGMPKERFSAEFPKEGPSILRIQQVVRGDSAAYFCASSPQSGGADHSTDTQYFGPGTRLTVL.

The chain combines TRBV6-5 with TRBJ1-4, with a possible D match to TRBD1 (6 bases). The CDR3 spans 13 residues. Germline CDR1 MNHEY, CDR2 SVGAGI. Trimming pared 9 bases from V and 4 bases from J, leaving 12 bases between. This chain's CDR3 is CASSRTDNEKLFF. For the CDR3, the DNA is TGTGCCAGTAGTCGGACAGATAATGAAAAACTGTTTTTT.

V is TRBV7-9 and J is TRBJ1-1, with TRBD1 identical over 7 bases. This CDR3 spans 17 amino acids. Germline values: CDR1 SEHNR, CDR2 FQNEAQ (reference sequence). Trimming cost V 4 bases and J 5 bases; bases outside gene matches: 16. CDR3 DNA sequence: TGTGCCAGCAGCTATCGACAGGGCATCTTCCACGAGACTGAAGCTTTCTTT. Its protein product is CASSYRQGIFHETEAFF. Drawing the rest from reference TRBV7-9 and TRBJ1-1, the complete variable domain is DTGVSQNPRHKITKRGQNVTFRCDPISEHNRLYWYRQTLGQGPEFLTYFQNEAQLEKSRLLSDRFSAERPKGSFSTLEIQRTEQGDSAMYLCASSYRQGIFHETEAFFGQGTRLTVV.

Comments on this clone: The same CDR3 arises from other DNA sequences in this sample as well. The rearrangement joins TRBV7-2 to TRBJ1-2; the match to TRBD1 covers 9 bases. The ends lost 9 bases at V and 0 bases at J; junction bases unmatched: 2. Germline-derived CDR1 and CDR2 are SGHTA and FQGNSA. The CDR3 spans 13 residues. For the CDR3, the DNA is TGTGCCAGTAGACAGGGGGCTAACTATGGCTACACCTTC. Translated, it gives CASRQGANYGYTF.

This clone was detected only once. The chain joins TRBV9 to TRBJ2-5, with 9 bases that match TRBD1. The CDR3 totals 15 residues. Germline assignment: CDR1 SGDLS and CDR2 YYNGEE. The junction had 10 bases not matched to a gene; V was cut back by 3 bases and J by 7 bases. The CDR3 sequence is CASSATGGTRGTQYF. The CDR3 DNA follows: TGTGCCAGCAGCGCGACAGGGGGTACTCGGGGGACCCAGTACTTC.

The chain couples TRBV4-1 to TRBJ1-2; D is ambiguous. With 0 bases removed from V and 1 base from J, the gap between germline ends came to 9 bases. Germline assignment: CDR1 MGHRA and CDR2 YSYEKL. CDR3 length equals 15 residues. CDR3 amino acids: CASSQDQSGNYGYTF. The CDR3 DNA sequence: TGCGCCAGCAGCCAAGATCAATCCGGTAACTATGGCTACACCTTC.

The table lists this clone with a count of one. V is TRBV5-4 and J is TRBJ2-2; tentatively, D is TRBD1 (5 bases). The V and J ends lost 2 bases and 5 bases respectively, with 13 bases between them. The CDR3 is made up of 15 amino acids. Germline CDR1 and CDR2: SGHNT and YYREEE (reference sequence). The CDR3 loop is CASSFRSGLTGELFF. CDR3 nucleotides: TGTGCCAGCAGCTTCCGGTCAGGGTTGACCGGGGAGCTGTTTTTT. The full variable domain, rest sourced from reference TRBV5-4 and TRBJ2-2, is ETGVTQSPTHLIKTRGQQVTLRCSSQSGHNTVSWYQQALGQGPQFIFQYYREEENGRGNFPPRFSGLQFPNYSSELNVNALELDDSALYLCASSFRSGLTGELFFGEGSRLTVL.

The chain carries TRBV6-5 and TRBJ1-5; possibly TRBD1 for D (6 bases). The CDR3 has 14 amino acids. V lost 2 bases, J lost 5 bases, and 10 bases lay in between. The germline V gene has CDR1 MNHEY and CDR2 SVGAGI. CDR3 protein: CASSYRGGYQPQHF. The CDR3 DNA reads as TGTGCCAGCAGTTACAGGGGGGGTTATCAGCCCCAGCATTTT.

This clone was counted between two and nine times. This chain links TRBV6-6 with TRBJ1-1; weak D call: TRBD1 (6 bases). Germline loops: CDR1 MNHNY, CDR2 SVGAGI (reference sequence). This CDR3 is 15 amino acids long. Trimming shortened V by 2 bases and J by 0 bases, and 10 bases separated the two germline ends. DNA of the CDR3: TGTGCCAGCAGTTACGAGGGGGGGGTGAACACTGAAGCTTTCTTT. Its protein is CASSYEGGVNTEAFF.

CDR3 nucleotides: TGTGCCAGTAACACAGGGTTGGAGACCCAGTACTTC. It encodes CASNTGLETQYF. The chain is built from TRBV19 and TRBJ2-5, with D possibly TRBD1 on 6 matching bases. This CDR3 is 12 amino acids long. Trimming pared 7 bases from V and 5 bases from J, leaving 11 bases between. From germline, CDR1 is LNHDA and CDR2 SQIVND (reference sequence).

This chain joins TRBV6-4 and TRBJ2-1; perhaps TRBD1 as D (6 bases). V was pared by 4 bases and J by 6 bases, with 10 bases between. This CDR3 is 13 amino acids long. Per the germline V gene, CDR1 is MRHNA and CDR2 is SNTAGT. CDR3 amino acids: CASSVGAGNEQFF. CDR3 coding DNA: TGTGCCAGCAGTGTGGGGGCGGGCAATGAGCAGTTCTTC.

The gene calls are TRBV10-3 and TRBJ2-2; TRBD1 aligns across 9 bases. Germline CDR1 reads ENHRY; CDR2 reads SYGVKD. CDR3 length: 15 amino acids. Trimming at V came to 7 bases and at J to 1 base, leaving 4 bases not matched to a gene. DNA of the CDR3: TGTGCCATCACTCGGGACAGGGAGAACACCGGGGAGCTGTTTTTT. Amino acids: CAITRDRENTGELFF.

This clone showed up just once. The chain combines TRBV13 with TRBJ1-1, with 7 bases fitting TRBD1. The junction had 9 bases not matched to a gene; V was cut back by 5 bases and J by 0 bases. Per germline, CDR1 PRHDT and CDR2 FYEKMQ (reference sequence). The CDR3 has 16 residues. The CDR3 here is CASSQAPRGMNTEAFF. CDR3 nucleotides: TGTGCCAGCAGCCAAGCCCCCAGGGGGATGAACACTGAAGCTTTCTTT.

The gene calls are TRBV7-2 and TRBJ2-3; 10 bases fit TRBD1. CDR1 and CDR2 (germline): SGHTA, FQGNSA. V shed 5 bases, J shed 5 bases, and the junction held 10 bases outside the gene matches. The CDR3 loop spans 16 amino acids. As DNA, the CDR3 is TGTGCCAGCAGCCTGCCCCGGGACAGGGGCGGAGATACGCAGTATTTT. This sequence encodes CASSLPRDRGGDTQYF.

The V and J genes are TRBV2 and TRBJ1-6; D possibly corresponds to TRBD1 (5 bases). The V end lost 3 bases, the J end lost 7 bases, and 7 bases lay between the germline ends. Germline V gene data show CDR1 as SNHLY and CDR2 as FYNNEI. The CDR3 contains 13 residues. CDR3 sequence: CASSDYRNSPLHF. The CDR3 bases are TGTGCCAGCAGTGACTACAGGAATTCACCCCTCCACTTT. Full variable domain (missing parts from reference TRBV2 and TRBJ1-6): EPEVTQTPSHQVTQMGQEVILRCVPISNHLYFYWYRQILGQKVEFLVSFYNNEISEKSEIFDDQFSVERPDGSNFTLKIRSTKLEDSAMYFCASSDYRNSPLHFGNGTRLTVT.

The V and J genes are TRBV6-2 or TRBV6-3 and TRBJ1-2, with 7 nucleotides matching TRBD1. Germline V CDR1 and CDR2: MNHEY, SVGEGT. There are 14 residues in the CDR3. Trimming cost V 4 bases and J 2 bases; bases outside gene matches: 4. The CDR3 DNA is TGTGCCAGCAGTTCCGACAGGGCCAACTATGGCTACACCTTC. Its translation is CASSSDRANYGYTF.

CDR3 sequence reads: CASSQRTGGADTQYF. The CDR3 region has the DNA TGTGCCAGCAGCCAACGGACAGGGGGCGCAGATACGCAGTATTTT. The chain recombines TRBV14 with TRBJ2-3, with TRBD1 matching over 11 bases. Trimming at V came to 2 bases and at J to 4 bases, leaving 2 bases not matched to a gene. The length of the CDR3 is 15 residues. The germline V gene encodes CDR1 SGHDN and CDR2 FVKESK.